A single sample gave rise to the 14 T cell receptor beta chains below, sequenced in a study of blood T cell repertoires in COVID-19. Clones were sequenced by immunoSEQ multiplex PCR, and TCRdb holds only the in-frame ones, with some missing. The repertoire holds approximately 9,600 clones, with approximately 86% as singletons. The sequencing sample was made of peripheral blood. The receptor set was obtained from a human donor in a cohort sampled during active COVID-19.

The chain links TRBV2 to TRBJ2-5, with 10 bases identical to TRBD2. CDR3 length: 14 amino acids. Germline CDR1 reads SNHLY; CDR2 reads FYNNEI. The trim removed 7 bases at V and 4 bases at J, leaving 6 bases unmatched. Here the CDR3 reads CASISGRAGETQYF. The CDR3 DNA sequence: TGTGCCAGCATAAGCGGGAGGGCCGGAGAGACCCAGTACTTC.

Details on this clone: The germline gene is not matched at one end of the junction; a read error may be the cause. The CDR3 reads CANSELTNTGELFF. In DNA form, the CDR3 reads TGTGCCAACAGTGAACTAACGAACACCGGGGAGCTGTTTTTT. V is TRBV6-1 and J is TRBJ2-2, with D unresolved. CDR1 MNHNS and CDR2 SASEGT come from the germline V gene. This CDR3 has 14 amino acids.

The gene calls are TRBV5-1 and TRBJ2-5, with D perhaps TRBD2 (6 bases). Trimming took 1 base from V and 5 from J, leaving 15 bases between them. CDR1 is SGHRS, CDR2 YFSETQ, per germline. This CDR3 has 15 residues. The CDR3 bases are TGCGCCAGCAGCTTGCAGGGACTCCCTACGGAGACCCAGTACTTC. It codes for CASSLQGLPTETQYF.

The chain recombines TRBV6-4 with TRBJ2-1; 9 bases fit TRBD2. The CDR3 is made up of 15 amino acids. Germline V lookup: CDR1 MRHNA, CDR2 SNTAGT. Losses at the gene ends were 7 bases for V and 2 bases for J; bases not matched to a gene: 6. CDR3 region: CASIHSGSTYNEQFF. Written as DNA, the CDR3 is TGTGCCAGCATTCATAGCGGGAGTACCTACAATGAGCAGTTCTTC.

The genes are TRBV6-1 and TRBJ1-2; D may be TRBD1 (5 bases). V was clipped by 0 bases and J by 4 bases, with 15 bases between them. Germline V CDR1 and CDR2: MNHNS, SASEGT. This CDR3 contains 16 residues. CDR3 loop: CASSEAGGGRGYGYTF. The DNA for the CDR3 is TGTGCCAGCAGTGAAGCGGGGGGAGGGAGGGGCTATGGCTACACCTTC.

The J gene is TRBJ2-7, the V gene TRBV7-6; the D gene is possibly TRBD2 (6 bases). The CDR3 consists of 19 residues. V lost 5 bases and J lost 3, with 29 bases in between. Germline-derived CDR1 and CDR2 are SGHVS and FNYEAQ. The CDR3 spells CASSAQPVDSYGGSYEQYF. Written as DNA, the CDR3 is TGTGCCAGCAGCGCCCAACCCGTTGACAGTTACGGGGGTAGCTACGAGCAGTACTTC.

The chain's CDR3 is CASSSGDNQPQHF. In DNA form, the CDR3 reads TGTGCCAGCAGTTCGGGGGATAATCAGCCCCAGCATTTT. The rearrangement joins TRBV12-3 or TRBV12-4 to TRBJ1-5, with a tentative D call TRBD1 (5 bases). The CDR3 loop spans 13 amino acids. Trimming took off 4 bases at V and 4 bases at J, with 8 bases between the two ends.

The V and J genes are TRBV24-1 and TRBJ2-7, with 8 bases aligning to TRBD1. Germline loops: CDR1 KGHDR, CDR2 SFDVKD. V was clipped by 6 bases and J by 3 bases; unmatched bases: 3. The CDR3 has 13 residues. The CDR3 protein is CATSMTGVYEQYF. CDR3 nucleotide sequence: TGTGCCACCAGTATGACAGGGGTCTACGAGCAGTACTTC.

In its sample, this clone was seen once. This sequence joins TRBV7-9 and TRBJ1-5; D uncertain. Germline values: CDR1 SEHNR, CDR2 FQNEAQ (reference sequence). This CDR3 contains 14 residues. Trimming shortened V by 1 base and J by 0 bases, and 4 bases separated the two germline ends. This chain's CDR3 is CASSLVSSNQPQHF. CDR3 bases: TGTGCCAGCAGCTTAGTCAGTAGCAATCAGCCCCAGCATTTT.

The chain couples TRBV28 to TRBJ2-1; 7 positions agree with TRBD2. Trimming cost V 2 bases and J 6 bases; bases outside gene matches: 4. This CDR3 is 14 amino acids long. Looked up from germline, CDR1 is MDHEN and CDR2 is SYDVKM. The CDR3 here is CASSLAGVLNEQFF. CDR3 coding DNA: TGTGCCAGCAGTTTAGCGGGAGTCCTCAATGAGCAGTTCTTC. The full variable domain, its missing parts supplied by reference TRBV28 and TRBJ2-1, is DVKVTQSSRYLVKRTGEKVFLECVQDMDHENMFWYRQDPGLGLRLIYFSYDVKMKEKGDIPEGYSVSREKKERFSLILESASTNQTSMYLCASSLAGVLNEQFFGPGTRLTVL.

As DNA, the CDR3 is TGTGCCTGGAGCGCCCCGGTCCCCAGGAGCACAGATACGCAGTATTTT. This translates into CAWSAPVPRSTDTQYF. The gene calls are TRBV30 and TRBJ2-3; D is uncertain. This CDR3 spans 16 amino acids. Trimming left V 3 bases short and J 0 bases short, with 16 bases between. Germline V gene lookup returns CDR1 GTSNPN and CDR2 SVGIG (reference sequence).

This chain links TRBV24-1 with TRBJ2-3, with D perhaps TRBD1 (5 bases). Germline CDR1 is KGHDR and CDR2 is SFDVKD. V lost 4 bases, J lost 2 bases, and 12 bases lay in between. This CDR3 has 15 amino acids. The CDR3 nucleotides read TGTGCCACCAGTGAGGCAGGGCACGTCACAGATACGCAGTATTTT. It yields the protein CATSEAGHVTDTQYF.

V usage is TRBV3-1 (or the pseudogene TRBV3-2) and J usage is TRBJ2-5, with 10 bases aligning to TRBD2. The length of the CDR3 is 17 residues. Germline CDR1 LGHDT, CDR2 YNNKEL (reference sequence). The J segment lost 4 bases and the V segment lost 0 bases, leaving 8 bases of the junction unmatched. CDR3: CASSQEGAGGWRETQYF. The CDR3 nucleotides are TGTGCCAGCAGCCAAGAAGGAGCGGGAGGGTGGCGAGAGACCCAGTACTTC.

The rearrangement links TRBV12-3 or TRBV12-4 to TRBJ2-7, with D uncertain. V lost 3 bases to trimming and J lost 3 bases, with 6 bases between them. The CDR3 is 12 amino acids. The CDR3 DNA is TGTGCCAGCAGTTTCGGCGGCTACGAGCAGTACTTC. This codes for CASSFGGYEQYF.